These 5 T cell receptor beta chains came from one sample sequenced in a study of cytomegalovirus exposure and HLA in healthy donors. The primer mix had 60 Vbeta and 13 Jbeta primers. Some clones are missing from TCRdb's copy, which holds only in-frame ones; the method was immunoSEQ multiplex PCR. Here the sample spans 55,000 to 65,000 clones, roughly four fifths being singletons. Input material: PBMCs. The source of these receptors is a human donor in good health.

This clone was counted only a few times. The chain employs TRBV19 and TRBJ1-5; D not certain. The CDR3 totals 13 residues. Looked up from germline, CDR1 is LNHDA and CDR2 is SQIVND (reference sequence). The germline V and J ends were trimmed by 5 bases and 5 bases, with 10 bases remaining between them. The CDR3 DNA reads TGTGCCAGTAGTCTGGAGAGGGATCAGCCCCAGCATTTT. Translation: CASSLERDQPQHF.

The rearrangement uses TRBV29-1 and TRBJ2-4; D remains unclear. The CDR3 spans 14 residues. The V and J ends lost 4 bases and 0 bases respectively, with 10 bases between them. Germline V CDR1 and CDR2: SQVTM, ANQGSEA. The CDR3 protein is CSVVGRLAKNIQYF. The CDR3 bases are TGCAGCGTTGTTGGTAGACTAGCCAAAAACATTCAGTACTTC. The complete variable domain, with remaining parts taken from reference TRBV29-1 and TRBJ2-4, reads SAVISQKPSRDICQRGTSLTIQCQVDSQVTMMFWYRQQPGQSLTLIATANQGSEATYESGFVIDKFPISRPNLTFSTLTVSNMSPEDSSIYLCSVVGRLAKNIQYFGAGTRLSVL.

The chain joins TRBV11-3 to TRBJ2-5, with 11 bases identical to TRBD2. Germline V gives CDR1 SGHNT, CDR2 YENEEA. Trimming at V came to 1 base and at J to 4 bases, leaving 2 bases not matched to a gene. The CDR3 runs to 15 residues. The DNA of the CDR3 is TGTGCCAGCAGCTTAGGACTAGCGGGATCAGAGACCCAGTACTTC. Protein product: CASSLGLAGSETQYF.

This clone was found once. The rearrangement links TRBV7-3 to TRBJ1-1; D is possibly TRBD1 (5 bases). The V end was cut by 6 bases, the J end by 1 base, with 12 bases between. In germline, CDR1 is SGHTA, CDR2 FQGTGA. The CDR3 totals 14 residues. The CDR3 reads CASSQAGENTEAFF. The DNA of the CDR3 is TGTGCCAGCAGTCAGGCGGGGGAGAACACTGAAGCTTTCTTT.

The V gene is TRBV11-3, the J gene TRBJ2-2; a possible D gene is TRBD1 (5 bases). This CDR3 is built from 13 residues. Germline CDR1 is SGHNT and CDR2 is YENEEA. V was pared by 1 base and J by 6 bases, with 6 bases between. In nucleotides, the CDR3 is TGTGCCAGCAGCTTAGGCAGGGCCGGGGAGCTGTTTTTT. Its protein product is CASSLGRAGELFF.